This T cell receptor (beta chain) was obtained from a study of cytomegalovirus exposure and HLA in healthy donors. The PCR made use of 60 Vbeta and 13 Jbeta primers. TCRdb keeps only in-frame clones here, not all; method: immunoSEQ multiplex PCR. The sample consists of 160,000 or so clones, over 75% of them appearing once. Study observations and caveats: Later on, a genetic analysis was performed. It linked a missense variant in DCLRE1C with V- and J-gene trimming of TCR beta. Reportedly, HLA-A and HLA-B alleles of most subjects were accurately predicted from TCR beta. Per published reports, the classifier diagnosed cytomegalovirus status with high specificity and sensitivity. In a later analysis, 16,951 TCR beta sequences were associated with HLA alleles at 0.05 false discovery rate.

In germline, CDR1 is SGHDN, CDR2 FVKESK. Trimming removed 0 bases at V and 3 bases at J, with 12 bases between. The CDR3 sequence is 15 residues long. This clone was counted a few times. The antigen is unknown. The specimen sequenced was PBMCs. The rearrangement uses TRBV14 and TRBJ2-7, with D possibly being TRBD1 (6 bases). The sequence was obtained from a man between 35 and 55 years old in good health and CMV-seropositive. CDR3: CASSQDPRGVYEQYF. In DNA form, the CDR3 reads TGTGCCAGCAGCCAAGATCCCAGGGGCGTCTACGAGCAGTACTTC.